This TCR beta chain is from a study of cytomegalovirus exposure and HLA in healthy donors. Whole-study results and caveats: It was only CMV serostatus that was available as immune exposure information. Segments of the TCR beta V type were, in most cases, productive about 87% or about 30% of the time in an earlier analysis.

Primers: 60 Vbeta forward and 13 Jbeta reverse. Method: immunoSEQ multiplex PCR; TCRdb's copy keeps in-frame clones and lacks some. Among about 120,000 clones listed, 75% to 85% were seen once. Regarding this clone: As yet, its antigen is unknown.

Germline values: CDR1 MNHEY, CDR2 SMNVEV (reference sequence). The CDR3 is made up of 16 amino acids. Between the trimmed V and J ends, which lost 2 bases and 1 base, there was a span of 12 bases. The sequenced material came from PBMCs. V is TRBV27 and J is TRBJ1-5, with D maybe TRBD1 (5 bases). The sequence was obtained from a female donor in good health and CMV-seropositive. Here the CDR3 DNA reads TGTGCCAGCAGTTTAAGAGGGAGGGGAAGCAATCAGCCCCAGCATTTT. As protein: CASSLRGRGSNQPQHF.